The 18 T cell receptor beta chains reported below all come from one sample, sequenced in a study of blood T cell repertoires in COVID-19. Sequencing used immunoSEQ multiplex PCR; TCRdb keeps in-frame clones, though not all of them. Counted here are approximately 50,000 clones, about 78% occurring once; the ten biggest clones make up 22%. Source material: peripheral blood. Receptor source: a man between 45 and 60 years old with active or convalescent COVID-19.

The chain uses TRBV9 and TRBJ1-1; unclear D gene. V was clipped by 2 bases and J by 0 bases, with 8 bases between them. CDR1 and CDR2 from the germline V gene are SGDLS and YYNGEE. CDR3 length equals 14 residues. CDR3: CASSVRGMNTEAFF. In nucleotides, the CDR3 is TGTGCCAGCAGCGTTCGAGGAATGAACACTGAAGCTTTCTTT.

The chain uses TRBV6-5 and TRBJ2-2; D may be TRBD1 (6 bases). Trimming removed 8 bases from V and 1 base from J, with 11 bases in between. Looked up from germline, CDR1 is MNHEY and CDR2 is SVGAGI. The CDR3 has 14 residues. CDR3 sequence (DNA): TGTGCCAGCGTACAGGGACAGAACACCGGGGAGCTGTTTTTT. It codes for CASVQGQNTGELFF.

The chain couples TRBV6-1 to TRBJ1-5; possibly TRBD1 for D (6 bases). Germline assignment: CDR1 MNHNS and CDR2 SASEGT. The V and J ends lost 2 bases and 3 bases respectively, with 8 bases between them. CDR3 length equals 14 residues. Here the CDR3 reads CASSERQVNQPQHF. The DNA for the CDR3 is TGTGCCAGCAGTGAACGACAGGTCAATCAGCCCCAGCATTTT.

This clone was counted only a few times. This sequence joins TRBV19 and TRBJ2-5, with TRBD1 identical over 7 bases. The CDR3 is 14 amino acids. The V gene's germline CDR1 is LNHDA and CDR2 SQIVND (reference sequence). With 5 bases clipped from V and 2 bases from J, the junction kept 5 bases outside the gene matches. CDR3 amino acids: CASSPRGQQETQYF. DNA of the CDR3: TGTGCCAGTAGTCCCAGGGGACAGCAAGAGACCCAGTACTTC.

The chain recombines TRBV6-5 with TRBJ2-7; D uncertain. The CDR3 spans 11 residues. Trimming removed 2 bases from V and 6 bases from J, with 5 bases in between. CDR1 is MNHEY, CDR2 SVGAGI, per germline. This CDR3 is CASSYVSEQYF. The CDR3 DNA sequence: TGTGCCAGCAGTTACGTCAGCGAGCAGTACTTC.

In its sample, this clone was seen a few times. The V call is TRBV5-6, the J call TRBJ1-2; D is unresolved. Per the germline V gene, CDR1 is SGHDT and CDR2 is YYEEEE. Trimming pared 2 bases from V and 5 bases from J, leaving 7 bases between. This CDR3 comprises 12 residues. CDR3 nucleotide sequence: TGTGCCAGCAGCTTATCCGCGTATGGCTACACCTTC. Encoded protein: CASSLSAYGYTF.

J is TRBJ1-1 and V is TRBV29-1, with D possibly TRBD1 on 6 matching bases. The CDR3 consists of 13 residues. Trimming left V 7 bases short and J 1 base short, with 13 bases between. The germline V gene encodes CDR1 SQVTM and CDR2 ANQGSEA. DNA of the CDR3: TGCAGCGCAGGGGTCGGGGGGAACACTGAAGCTTTCTTT. Translation gives CSAGVGGNTEAFF.

The chain joins TRBV3-1 (or the pseudogene TRBV3-2) to TRBJ2-1, with a tentative D call TRBD2 (6 bases). The germline CDR1 and CDR2 sequences are LGHDT and YNNKEL (reference sequence). Trimming cost V 1 base and J 1 base, with 11 bases left between them. There are 16 residues in the CDR3. The CDR3 spells CASSQARGPSYNEQFF. As DNA, the CDR3 is TGTGCCAGCAGCCAAGCGCGGGGTCCTTCCTACAATGAGCAGTTCTTC.

The V gene is TRBV2, the J gene TRBJ1-5; TRBD1 might be the D (5 bases). V lost 7 bases and J lost 5, with 12 bases in between. The CDR3 length is 13 residues. In germline, CDR1 is SNHLY, CDR2 FYNNEI. This CDR3 reads CASTRGWDQPQHF. The CDR3 nucleotides are TGTGCCAGCACAAGGGGATGGGATCAGCCCCAGCATTTT.

The V call is TRBV6-5, the J call TRBJ2-1, with D perhaps TRBD2 (6 bases). The CDR3 spans 13 residues. Trimming shortened V by 9 bases and J by 7 bases, and 16 bases separated the two germline ends. CDR1 and CDR2 (germline): MNHEY, SVGAGI. The CDR3 DNA reads as TGTGCCAGTCGGCGGCGGGGCCGGAATGAGCAGTTCTTC. Its protein is CASRRRGRNEQFF.

This chain links TRBV14 with TRBJ1-1; a possible D gene is TRBD1 (6 bases). CDR1 SGHDN and CDR2 FVKESK come from the germline V gene. The CDR3 is made up of 17 amino acids. V was pared by 1 base and J by 0 bases, with 15 bases between. The CDR3 DNA reads as TGTGCCAGCAGCCAAGGGAGGGGGGGGTGGATGAACACTGAAGCTTTCTTT. Protein sequence: CASSQGRGGWMNTEAFF.

The chain couples TRBV7-3 to TRBJ2-5, with D perhaps matching TRBD2 (6 bases). Per germline, CDR1 SGHTA and CDR2 FQGTGA. The CDR3 length is 14 residues. V shed 4 bases and J shed 1 base, with 10 bases lying between them. In nucleotides, the CDR3 is TGTGCCAGCAGCTCCGGGACTGTCCAAGAGACCCAGTACTTC. As protein: CASSSGTVQETQYF.

Here the CDR3 reads CASGSGTGINEKLFF. The CDR3 coding sequence is TGTGCTAGTGGTTCCGGGACAGGGATAAATGAAAAACTGTTTTTT. The rearrangement joins TRBV12-5 to TRBJ1-4, with 9 positions matching TRBD1. CDR3 length: 15 residues. Germline V gives CDR1 LGHNT, CDR2 FRNRAP. V lost 4 bases to trimming and J lost 5 bases; unmatched junction nucleotides: 5. Variable domain in full (rest from reference TRBV12-5 and TRBJ1-4): DARVTQTPRHKVTEMGQEVTMRCQPILGHNTVFWYRQTMMQGLELLAYFRNRAPLDDSGMPKDRFSAEMPDATLATLKIQPSEPRDSAVYFCASGSGTGINEKLFFGSGTQLSVL.

This clone came up a few times. The rearrangement joins TRBV19 to TRBJ2-3; TRBD2 matches at 10 bases. Losses at the gene ends were 5 bases for V and 6 bases for J; bases not matched to a gene: 14. The CDR3 spans 17 residues. Germline V CDR1 and CDR2: LNHDA, SQIVND (reference sequence). CDR3 amino acids: CASSAFVPSGSSDTQYF. DNA for the CDR3: TGTGCCAGTAGTGCCTTCGTACCTAGCGGGAGTAGCGATACGCAGTATTTT. Based on the CDR3 plus reference TRBV19 and TRBJ2-3, the full variable domain is DGGITQSPKYLFRKEGQNVTLSCEQNLNHDAMYWYRQDPGQGLRLIYYSQIVNDFQKGDIAEGYSVSREKKESFPLTVTSAQKNPTAFYLCASSAFVPSGSSDTQYFGPGTRLTVL.

The chain employs TRBV19 and TRBJ2-1; D might be TRBD1 (6 bases). This CDR3 contains 14 residues. Germline lookup yields CDR1 LNHDA and CDR2 SQIVND (reference sequence). V lost 6 bases and J 0 bases, leaving 9 bases between the germline ends. CDR3 sequence: CASRARGSYNEQFF. For the CDR3, the DNA is TGTGCCAGTAGGGCCAGGGGCTCCTACAATGAGCAGTTCTTC.

The J gene is TRBJ1-6, the V gene TRBV18, with 9 nucleotides matching TRBD1. V was pared by 5 bases and J by 7 bases, with 6 bases of the junction left unmatched. CDR1 is KGHSH and CDR2 is LQKENI in the germline V gene. The CDR3 is 15 residues long. The CDR3 here is CASSKDRGENSPLHF. In DNA form, the CDR3 reads TGTGCCAGCTCAAAGGACAGGGGAGAAAATTCACCCCTCCACTTT.

The CDR3, as DNA: TGCGCCAGCAGGGACTGGGACAGGGGGTACTATGGCTACACCTTC. Translation: CASRDWDRGYYGYTF. The V and J genes are TRBV5-1 and TRBJ1-2; TRBD1 agrees at 11 bases. The junction had 6 bases not matched to a gene; V was cut back by 5 bases and J by 3 bases. Germline CDR1 SGHRS, CDR2 YFSETQ. The CDR3 consists of 15 residues.

The rearrangement uses TRBV5-4 and TRBJ1-2; 7 bases line up with TRBD1. Germline V gene lookup returns CDR1 SGHNT and CDR2 YYREEE (reference sequence). V shed 4 bases and J 4 bases; nucleotides not matched to a gene: 4. The CDR3 loop spans 13 amino acids. The DNA for the CDR3 is TGTGCCAGCAGCCGCACAGGGGTCTATGGCTACACCTTC. Amino acids: CASSRTGVYGYTF.